This T cell receptor (beta chain) was recovered during a study of OX40 agonist ivuxolimab in advanced cancers. Germline V lookup: CDR1 SNHLY, CDR2 FYNNEI. The CDR3 spans 14 residues. Trimming at V came to 6 bases and at J to 6 bases, leaving 9 bases not matched to a gene. Method: immunoSEQ multiplex PCR; TCRdb's copy keeps in-frame clones and lacks some. The data contain approximately 70,000 clones, about 85% of them singletons. General study results and limits: Mean expanded clone counts were higher in CD8+ than CD4+ T cells.

Comment on this clone: What it recognizes is unknown.

The V and J genes are TRBV2 and TRBJ1-2; 8 bases line up with TRBD1. Source: CD4+ or CD8+ T cells sorted from blood, taken in a trial of the OX40 agonist ivuxolimab. This TCR was recovered from an adult with an advanced solid tumor such as melanoma, head and neck, liver or kidney cancer. The DNA of the CDR3 is TGTGCCAGCAGCGAGAGCCGACAGGGGCATGGCTACACCTTC. It translates to CASSESRQGHGYTF.